This T cell receptor (beta chain) was sequenced in a study of T-cell memory formation after mild COVID-19. Whole-study findings and limits: Memory cells collected pre-infection included some clones that later responded, suggesting cross-reactive memory joined. Clones that contracted from day 15 to 85 were balanced CD4/CD8, while later expanders leaned CD4+.

Trimming removed 1 base at V and 5 bases at J, with 17 bases between. The CDR3 runs 16 residues. In germline, CDR1 is MGHRA, CDR2 YSYEKL. Each CDR3 protein gets one entry after TCRdb re-called the 5' RACE reads with MiXCR. This sample yields under 650,000 distinct CDR3 sequences, of which roughly 18% are seen a single time; around 11% belongs to the top ten. This clonotype was detected a few times. Its antigen is currently unknown. Material: PBMCs or a T cell subset sorted from them (not recorded which). The gene calls are TRBV4-1 and TRBJ2-5; tentative D call: TRBD1 (6 bases). The TCR sequence derives from an adult woman who had mild COVID-19 (a few samples of this study predate the infection). Cell type and time point are not known. The CDR3 reads CASSQGGVRGGETQYF. The CDR3 region has the DNA TGCGCCAGCAGCCAAGGCGGCGTCAGGGGTGGTGAGACCCAGTACTTC.